The clone carrying this TCR beta chain was seen ten or more times. What it binds is not known. The entry originates in a study of T cell repertoires in cytomegalovirus infection. Background on the study: Indications came from public TCR beta signatures; they pointed to CMV infection and to a matching HLA type. Study findings and constraints: Using cumulative public TCR beta family frequency, the authors identified those who carried CMV together with the relevant HLA. Within the response measured ex vivo, HLA-C-restricted CMV-specific TCR beta clonotypes were dominant.

V dropped 1 base and J dropped 2; count of bases not matched to a gene: 7. Germline CDR1 reads SGHTA; CDR2 reads FQGNSA. The CDR3 length is 18 residues. TCRdb re-analysed the reads in MiXCR, keeping a single row per CDR3 protein. Of approximately 400,000 distinct CDR3 sequences listed, approximately 32% were seen once; the top ten hold roughly an eighth. The receptor was isolated from a human donor in good health (CMV status not recorded). Some clones in this sample may be carry-over from other donors' samples. The specimen was PBMCs. The V call is TRBV7-2, the J call TRBJ2-4; 11 bases match TRBD1. CDR3 amino acids: CASSLVAGTGGTKNIQYF. In nucleotides, the CDR3 is TGTGCCAGCAGCTTAGTTGCCGGGACAGGGGGGACCAAAAACATTCAGTACTTC.